What follows describes a single T cell receptor beta chain. Trimming pared 1 base from V and 10 bases from J, leaving 11 bases between. The CDR3 has 14 amino acids. The germline V gene has CDR1 SGHTA and CDR2 FQGNSA. The sample comes from a study of blood T cell repertoires in COVID-19. In the study overall: Acute and convalescent COVID-19 samples came from the United States, Italy and Spain.

Method: immunoSEQ multiplex PCR; TCRdb's copy keeps in-frame clones and lacks some. The table shows around 270,000 clones, with around nine tenths occurring only once. Participants spanned ages about 18 to 100 years and resided in fewer than 30 US areas. Sequencing was performed on PBMCs or T cells enriched from blood (not recorded which). The chain recombines TRBV7-2 with TRBJ1-6, with D maybe TRBD1 (6 bases). This TCR came from a woman aged 40 to 49 who had been exposed to COVID-19. CDR3 in amino acids: CASSLEPGGSPLHF. The DNA of the CDR3 is TGTGCCAGCAGCTTAGAACCTGGGGGCTCACCCCTCCACTTT. The full variable domain, rest sourced from reference TRBV7-2 and TRBJ1-6, is GAGVSQSPSNKVTEKGKDVELRCDPISGHTALYWYRQSLGQGLEFLIYFQGNSAPDKSGLPSDRFSAERTGGSVSTLTIQRTQQEDSAVYLCASSLEPGGSPLHFGNGTRLTVT.